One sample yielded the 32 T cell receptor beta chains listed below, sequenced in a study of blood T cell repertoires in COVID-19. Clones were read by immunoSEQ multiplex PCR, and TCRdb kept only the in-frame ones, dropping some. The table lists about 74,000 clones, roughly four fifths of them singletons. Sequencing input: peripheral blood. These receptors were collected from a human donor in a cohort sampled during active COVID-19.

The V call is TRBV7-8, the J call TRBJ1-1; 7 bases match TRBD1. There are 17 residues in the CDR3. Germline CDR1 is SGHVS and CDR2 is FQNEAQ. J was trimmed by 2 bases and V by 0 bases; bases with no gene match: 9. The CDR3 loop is CASSLATPGTANTEAFF. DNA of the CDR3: TGTGCCAGCAGCTTAGCAACCCCCGGGACAGCTAACACTGAAGCTTTCTTT.

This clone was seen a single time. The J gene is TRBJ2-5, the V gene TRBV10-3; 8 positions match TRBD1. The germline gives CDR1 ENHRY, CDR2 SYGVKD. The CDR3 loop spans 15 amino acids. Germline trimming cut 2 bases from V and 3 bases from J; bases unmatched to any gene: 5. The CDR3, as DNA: TGTGCCATCAGTGAGACGGACAGGGCTAAAGAGACCCAGTACTTC. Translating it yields CAISETDRAKETQYF.

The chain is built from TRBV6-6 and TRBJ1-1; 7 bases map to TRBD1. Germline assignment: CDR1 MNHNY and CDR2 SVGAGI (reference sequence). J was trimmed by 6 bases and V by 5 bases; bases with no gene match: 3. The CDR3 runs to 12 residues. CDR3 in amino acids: CASSITGAEAFF. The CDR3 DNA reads TGTGCCAGCAGTATTACAGGGGCTGAAGCTTTCTTT.

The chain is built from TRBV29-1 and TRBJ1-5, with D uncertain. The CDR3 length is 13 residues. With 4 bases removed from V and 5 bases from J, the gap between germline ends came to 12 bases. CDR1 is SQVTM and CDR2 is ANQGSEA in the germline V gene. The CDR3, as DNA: TGCAGCGTTGGGGGAGGGAGTGATCAGCCCCAGCATTTT. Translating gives CSVGGGSDQPQHF.

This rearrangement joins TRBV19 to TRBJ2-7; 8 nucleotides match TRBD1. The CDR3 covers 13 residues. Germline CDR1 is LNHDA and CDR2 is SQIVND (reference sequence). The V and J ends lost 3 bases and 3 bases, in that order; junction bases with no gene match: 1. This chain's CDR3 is CASSIGTGYEQYF. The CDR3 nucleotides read TGTGCCAGTAGTATCGGGACAGGCTACGAGCAGTACTTC.

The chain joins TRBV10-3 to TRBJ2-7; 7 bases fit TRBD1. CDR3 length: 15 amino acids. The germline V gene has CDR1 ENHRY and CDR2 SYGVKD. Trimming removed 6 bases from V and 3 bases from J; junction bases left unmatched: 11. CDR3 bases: TGTGCCATCAGCGAGGGGACAGTCGGCGGCTACGAGCAGTACTTC. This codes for CAISEGTVGGYEQYF.

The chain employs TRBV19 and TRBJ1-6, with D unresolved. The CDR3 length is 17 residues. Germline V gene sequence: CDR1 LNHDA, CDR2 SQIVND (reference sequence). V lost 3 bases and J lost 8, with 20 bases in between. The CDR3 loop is CASSIGSSGLSYSPLHF. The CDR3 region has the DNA TGTGCCAGTAGTATCGGATCATCAGGATTGTCCTATTCACCCCTCCACTTT.

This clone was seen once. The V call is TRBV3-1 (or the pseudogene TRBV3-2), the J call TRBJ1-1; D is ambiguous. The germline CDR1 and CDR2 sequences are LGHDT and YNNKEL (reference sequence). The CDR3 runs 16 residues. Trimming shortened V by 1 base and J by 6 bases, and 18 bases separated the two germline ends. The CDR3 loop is CASSQVRRSGRPEAFF. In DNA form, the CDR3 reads TGTGCCAGCAGCCAAGTTAGAAGGTCCGGGAGGCCTGAAGCTTTCTTT.

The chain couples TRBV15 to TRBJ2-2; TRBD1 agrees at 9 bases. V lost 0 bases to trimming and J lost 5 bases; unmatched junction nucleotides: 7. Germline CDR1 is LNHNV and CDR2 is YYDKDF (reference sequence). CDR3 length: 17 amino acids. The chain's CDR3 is CATSRDTGGGGTGELFF. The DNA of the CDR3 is TGTGCCACCAGCAGAGATACAGGGGGCGGGGGAACCGGGGAGCTGTTTTTT. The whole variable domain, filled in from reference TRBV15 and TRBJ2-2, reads DAMVIQNPRYQVTQFGKPVTLSCSQTLNHNVMYWYQQKSSQAPKLLFHYYDKDFNNEADTPDNFQSRRPNTSFCFLDIRSPGLGDTAMYLCATSRDTGGGGTGELFFGEGSRLTVL.

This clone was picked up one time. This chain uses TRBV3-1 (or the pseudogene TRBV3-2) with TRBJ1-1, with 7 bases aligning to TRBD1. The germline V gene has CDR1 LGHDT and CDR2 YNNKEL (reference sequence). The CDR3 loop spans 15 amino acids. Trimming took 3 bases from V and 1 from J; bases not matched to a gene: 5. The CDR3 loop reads CASSHLDRANTEAFF. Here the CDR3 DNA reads TGTGCCAGCAGCCACCTAGACAGGGCGAACACTGAAGCTTTCTTT.

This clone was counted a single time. This chain's CDR3 is CASSPTGSYNSPLHF. CDR3 in DNA: TGTGCCAGCAGTCCGACAGGGTCCTATAATTCACCCCTCCACTTT. The V call is TRBV6-5, the J call TRBJ1-6, with 7 bases that match TRBD1. The CDR3 spans 15 residues. With V trimmed by 5 bases and J by 1 base, 2 bases remained unmatched. CDR1 is MNHEY and CDR2 is SVGAGI in the germline V gene.

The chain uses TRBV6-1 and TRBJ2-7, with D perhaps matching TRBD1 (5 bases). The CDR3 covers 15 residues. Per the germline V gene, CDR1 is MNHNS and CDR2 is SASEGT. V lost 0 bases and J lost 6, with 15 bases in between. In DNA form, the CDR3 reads TGTGCCAGCAGTGAAGCGCTACAGGCTCGTACCGAGCAGTACTTC. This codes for CASSEALQARTEQYF.

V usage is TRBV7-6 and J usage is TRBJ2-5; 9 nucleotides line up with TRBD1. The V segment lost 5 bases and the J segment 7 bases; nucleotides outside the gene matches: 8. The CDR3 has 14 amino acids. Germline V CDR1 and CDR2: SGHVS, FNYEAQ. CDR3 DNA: TGTGCCAGCAGCCCGGGACAGGGACGAAGGACCCAGTACTTC. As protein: CASSPGQGRRTQYF.

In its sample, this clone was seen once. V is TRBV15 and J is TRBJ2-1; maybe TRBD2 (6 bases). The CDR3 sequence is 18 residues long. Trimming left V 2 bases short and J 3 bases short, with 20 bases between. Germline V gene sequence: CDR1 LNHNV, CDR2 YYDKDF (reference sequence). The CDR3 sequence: CATSRRSGAGSVYNEQFF. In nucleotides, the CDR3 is TGTGCCACCAGCAGACGAAGTGGTGCGGGATCTGTCTACAATGAGCAGTTCTTC.

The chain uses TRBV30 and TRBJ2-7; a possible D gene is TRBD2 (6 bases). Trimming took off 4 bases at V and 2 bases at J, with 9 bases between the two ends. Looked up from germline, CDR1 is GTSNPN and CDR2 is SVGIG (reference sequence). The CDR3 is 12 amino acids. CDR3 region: CAWTGSTYEQYF. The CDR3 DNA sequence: TGTGCCTGGACCGGGAGCACCTACGAGCAGTACTTC.

This CDR3 reads CASSHYPSTGEVQYF. The CDR3, as DNA: TGTGCCAGCAGCCATTACCCCTCAACAGGGGAAGTGCAGTACTTC. This chain joins TRBV27 and TRBJ2-7; 7 nucleotides line up with TRBD1. The ends lost 6 bases at V and 9 bases at J; junction bases unmatched: 17. Germline V gives CDR1 MNHEY, CDR2 SMNVEV (reference sequence). The CDR3 loop spans 15 amino acids.

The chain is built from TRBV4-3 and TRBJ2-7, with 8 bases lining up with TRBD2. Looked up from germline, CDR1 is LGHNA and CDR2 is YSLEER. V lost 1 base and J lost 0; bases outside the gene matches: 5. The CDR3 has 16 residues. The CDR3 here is CASSQGGRGGSYEQYF. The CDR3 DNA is TGCGCCAGCAGCCAAGGCGGCCGGGGGGGCTCCTACGAGCAGTACTTC.

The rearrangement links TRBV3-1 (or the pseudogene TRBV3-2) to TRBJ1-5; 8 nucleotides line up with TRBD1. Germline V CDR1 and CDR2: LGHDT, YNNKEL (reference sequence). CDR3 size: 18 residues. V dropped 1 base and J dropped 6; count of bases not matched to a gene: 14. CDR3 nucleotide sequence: TGTGCCAGCAGCCAAGGCCCGACAGGGGATATCAACATTCAGCCCCAGCATTTT. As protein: CASSQGPTGDINIQPQHF.

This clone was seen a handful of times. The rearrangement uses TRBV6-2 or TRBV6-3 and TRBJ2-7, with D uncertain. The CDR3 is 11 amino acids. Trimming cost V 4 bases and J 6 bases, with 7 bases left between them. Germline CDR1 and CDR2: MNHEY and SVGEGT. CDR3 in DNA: TGTGCCAGCAGTTTACTTGGCGAGCAGTACTTC. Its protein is CASSLLGEQYF.

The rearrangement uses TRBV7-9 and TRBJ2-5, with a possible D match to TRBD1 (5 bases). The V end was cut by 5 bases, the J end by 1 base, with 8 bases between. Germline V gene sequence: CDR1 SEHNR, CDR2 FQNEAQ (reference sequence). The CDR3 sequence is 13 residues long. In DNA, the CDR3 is TGTGCCAGCAGCCAGGGTTCCCAAGAGACCCAGTACTTC. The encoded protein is CASSQGSQETQYF.

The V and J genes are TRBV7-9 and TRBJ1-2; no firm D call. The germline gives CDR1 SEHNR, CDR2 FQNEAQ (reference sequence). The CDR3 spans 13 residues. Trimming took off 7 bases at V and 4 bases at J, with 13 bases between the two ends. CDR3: CASTYAPGYGYTF. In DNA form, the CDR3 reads TGTGCCAGCACCTACGCCCCGGGCTATGGCTACACCTTC.

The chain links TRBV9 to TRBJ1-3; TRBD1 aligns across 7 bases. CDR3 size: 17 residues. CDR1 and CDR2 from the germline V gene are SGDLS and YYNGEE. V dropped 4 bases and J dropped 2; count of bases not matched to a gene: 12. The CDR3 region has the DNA TGTGCCAGCAGCCCGCTCCCCACCGGGACAGCTGGAAACACCATATATTTT. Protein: CASSPLPTGTAGNTIYF.

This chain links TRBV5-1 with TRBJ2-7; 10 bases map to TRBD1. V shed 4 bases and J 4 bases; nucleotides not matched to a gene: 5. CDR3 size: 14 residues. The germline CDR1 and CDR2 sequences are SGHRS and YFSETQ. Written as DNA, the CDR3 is TGCGCCAGCAGCACGGGACAGGGGACGTACGAGCAGTACTTC. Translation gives CASSTGQGTYEQYF.

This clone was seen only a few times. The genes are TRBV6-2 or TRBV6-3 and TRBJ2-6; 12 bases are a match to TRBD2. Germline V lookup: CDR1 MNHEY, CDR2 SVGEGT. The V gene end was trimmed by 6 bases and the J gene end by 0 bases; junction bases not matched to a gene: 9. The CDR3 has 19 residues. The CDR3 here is CASSLLAGGISSGANVLTF. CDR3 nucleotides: TGTGCCAGCAGCCTACTAGCGGGGGGTATAAGCTCTGGGGCCAACGTCCTGACTTTC.

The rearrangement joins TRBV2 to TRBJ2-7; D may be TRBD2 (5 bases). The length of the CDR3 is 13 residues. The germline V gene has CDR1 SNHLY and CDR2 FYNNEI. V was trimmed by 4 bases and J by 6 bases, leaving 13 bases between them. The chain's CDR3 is CASSGAKAGEQYF. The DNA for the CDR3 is TGTGCCAGCAGTGGCGCGAAGGCGGGCGAGCAGTACTTC.

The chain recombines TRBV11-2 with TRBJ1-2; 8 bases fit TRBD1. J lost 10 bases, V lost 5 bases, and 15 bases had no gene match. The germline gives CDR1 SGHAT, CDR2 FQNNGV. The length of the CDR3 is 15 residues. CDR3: CASSPSPGQVFDYTF. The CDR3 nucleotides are TGTGCCAGCAGCCCTTCCCCGGGACAGGTTTTCGACTACACCTTC.

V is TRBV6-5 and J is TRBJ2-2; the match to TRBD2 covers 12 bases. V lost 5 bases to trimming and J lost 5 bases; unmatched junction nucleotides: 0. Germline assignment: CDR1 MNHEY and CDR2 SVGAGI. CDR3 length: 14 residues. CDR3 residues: CASSLAGGTGELFF. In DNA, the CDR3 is TGTGCCAGCAGTCTAGCGGGGGGGACCGGGGAGCTGTTTTTT.

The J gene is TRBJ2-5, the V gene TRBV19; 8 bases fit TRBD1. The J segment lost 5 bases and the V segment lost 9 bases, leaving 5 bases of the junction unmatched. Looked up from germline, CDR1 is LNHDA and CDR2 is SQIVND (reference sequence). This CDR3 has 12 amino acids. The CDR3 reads CASRQGRETQYF. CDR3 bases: TGTGCCAGCAGACAGGGGCGGGAGACCCAGTACTTC. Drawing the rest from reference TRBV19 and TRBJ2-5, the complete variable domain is DGGITQSPKYLFRKEGQNVTLSCEQNLNHDAMYWYRQDPGQGLRLIYYSQIVNDFQKGDIAEGYSVSREKKESFPLTVTSAQKNPTAFYLCASRQGRETQYFGPGTRLLVL.

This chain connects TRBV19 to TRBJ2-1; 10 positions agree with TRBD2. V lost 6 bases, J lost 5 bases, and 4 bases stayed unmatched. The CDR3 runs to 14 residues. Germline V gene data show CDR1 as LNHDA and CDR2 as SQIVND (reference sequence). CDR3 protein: CASSASGGHNEQFF. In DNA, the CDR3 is TGTGCCAGTAGCGCTAGCGGGGGCCACAATGAGCAGTTCTTC.

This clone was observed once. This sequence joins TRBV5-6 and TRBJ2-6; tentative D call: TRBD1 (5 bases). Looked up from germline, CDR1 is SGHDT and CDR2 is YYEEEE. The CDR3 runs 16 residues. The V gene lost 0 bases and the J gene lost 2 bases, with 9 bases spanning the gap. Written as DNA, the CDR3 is TGTGCCAGCAGCTTGGGGCCAGGGACTGGGGCCAACGTCCTGACTTTC. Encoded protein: CASSLGPGTGANVLTF.

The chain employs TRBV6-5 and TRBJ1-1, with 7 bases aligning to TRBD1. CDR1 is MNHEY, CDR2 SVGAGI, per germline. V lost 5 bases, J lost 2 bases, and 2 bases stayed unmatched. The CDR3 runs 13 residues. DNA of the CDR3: TGTGCCAGCAGTAGGGACAGCAACACTGAAGCTTTCTTT. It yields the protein CASSRDSNTEAFF.

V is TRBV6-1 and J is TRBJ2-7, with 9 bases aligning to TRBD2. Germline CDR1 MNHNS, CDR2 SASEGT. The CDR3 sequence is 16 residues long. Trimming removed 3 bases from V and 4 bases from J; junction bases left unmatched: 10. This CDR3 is CASSDTGAGGSYEQYF. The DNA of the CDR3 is TGTGCCAGCAGTGACACGGGAGCGGGGGGCTCGTACGAGCAGTACTTC.